The 32 T cell receptor beta chains below all came from one sample that was sequenced in a study of human T cells and chemical hapten exposure. TCRdb reanalysed the RACE reads using MiXCR and keeps one entry per CDR3 protein. This table holds roughly 40,000 distinct CDR3 sequences, around 12% found once. Regarding time point: pre-sensitization, week 0. Stated treatment: therapeutic diphenylcyclopropenone sensitization with weekly scalp DPC. The sequencing here drew on whole blood, taken in connection with sensitization to the hapten diphenylcyclopropenone (DPC). The receptors come from a woman in her twenties or thirties with alopecia areata. Some clones in this sample may be carry-over from other donors' samples.

In its sample, this clonotype was seen many times. J is TRBJ2-3 and V is TRBV7-9; 7 bases line up with TRBD1. V trimming: 4 bases; J trimming: 6 bases; junction bases outside the gene matches: 7. The CDR3 has 14 residues. Germline V lookup: CDR1 SEHNR, CDR2 FQNEAQ (reference sequence). The CDR3 DNA sequence: TGTGCCAGCAGCTCGACGACAGGGTTCGATACGCAGTATTTT. The encoded protein is CASSSTTGFDTQYF.

The gene calls are TRBV4-2 and TRBJ1-1; D is uncertain. Germline assignment: CDR1 LGHNA and CDR2 YNFKEQ. Trimming shortened V by 1 base and J by 1 base, and 4 bases separated the two germline ends. The CDR3 length is 13 residues. CDR3 sequence (DNA): TGTGCCAGCAGCCAAGGCGGGAACACTGAAGCTTTCTTT. It specifies CASSQGGNTEAFF.

This clonotype was picked up many times. This chain links TRBV12-3 or TRBV12-4 with TRBJ2-2; 7 bases are shared with TRBD2. With 6 bases clipped from V and 1 base from J, the junction kept 2 bases outside the gene matches. The CDR3 length is 14 residues. CDR3 in amino acids: CASRSGMNTGELFF. The CDR3 nucleotides read TGTGCCAGCAGAAGCGGGATGAACACCGGGGAGCTGTTTTTT.

In this sample, this clonotype turned up many times. The chain employs TRBV11-1 and TRBJ2-3; D is possibly TRBD1 (5 bases). This CDR3 is 14 amino acids long. CDR1 and CDR2 from the germline V gene are SGHAT and FQDESV (reference sequence). Deletions cut 5 bases from V and 6 bases from J, with 15 bases between. CDR3 loop: CASSLARGRDTQYF. CDR3 nucleotide sequence: TGTGCCAGCAGCCTCGCTAGGGGTCGGGATACGCAGTATTTT.

This clonotype was found a few times. The chain employs TRBV29-1 and TRBJ2-7, with a possible D match to TRBD2 (6 bases). Looked up from germline, CDR1 is SQVTM and CDR2 is ANQGSEA. V lost 4 bases, J lost 0 bases, and 16 bases lay in between. This CDR3 has 15 residues. Written as DNA, the CDR3 is TGCAGCGTTGCCCCGCGCGGGGCCCTCTCCTACGAGCAGTACTTC. This translates into CSVAPRGALSYEQYF.

The table lists this clonotype with many counts. This chain uses TRBV6-2 or TRBV6-3 with TRBJ1-5, with a tentative D call TRBD1 (6 bases). The ends were cut back, 6 bases at V and 7 bases at J, with 10 bases in the middle. Looked up from germline, CDR1 is MNHEY and CDR2 is SVGEGT. This CDR3 spans 12 amino acids. CDR3 loop: CASSPRGQPQHF. Here the CDR3 DNA reads TGTGCCAGCAGCCCAAGGGGGCAGCCCCAGCATTTT.

This clonotype rates as medium-sized. CDR3 in amino acids: CASSLGLRETQYF. The CDR3, as DNA: TGTGCCAGCAGCTTAGGACTCAGAGAGACCCAGTACTTC. The chain employs TRBV7-6 and TRBJ2-5; D not certain. The CDR3 consists of 13 residues. V was pared by 1 base and J by 4 bases, with 7 bases between. Germline V gene lookup returns CDR1 SGHVS and CDR2 FNYEAQ.

The sample holds a few counts of this clonotype. V is TRBV28 and J is TRBJ2-5, with D possibly matching TRBD2 (6 bases). From germline, CDR1 is MDHEN and CDR2 SYDVKM. The germline V and J ends were trimmed by 8 bases and 4 bases, with 14 bases remaining between them. The length of the CDR3 is 13 residues. This CDR3 is CASGGQGAETQYF. CDR3 sequence (DNA): TGTGCCAGCGGAGGGCAGGGAGCAGAGACCCAGTACTTC.

The chain couples TRBV7-2 to TRBJ1-4; D gene unclear. The V and J ends lost 1 base and 10 bases respectively, with 13 bases between them. Germline V lookup: CDR1 SGHTA, CDR2 FQGNSA. The CDR3 covers 14 residues. This chain's CDR3 is CASSLDTQAGKLFF. The CDR3 DNA follows: TGTGCCAGCAGCTTAGACACGCAGGCTGGAAAACTGTTTTTT.

This clonotype was observed a few times. The chain is built from TRBV14 and TRBJ2-5; D is ambiguous. The CDR3 has 14 residues. Trimming pared 1 base from V and 7 bases from J, leaving 13 bases between. Germline CDR1 and CDR2: SGHDN and FVKESK. The CDR3 nucleotides read TGTGCCAGCAGCCAAGGGCAGAGTTCAAGGACCCAGTACTTC. Its protein is CASSQGQSSRTQYF.

This rearrangement joins TRBV18 to TRBJ2-1; the match to TRBD1 covers 8 bases. CDR1 and CDR2 (germline): KGHSH, LQKENI. This CDR3 has 17 residues. V lost 3 bases, J lost 3 bases, and 10 bases stayed unmatched. CDR3 sequence (DNA): TGTGCCAGCTCACCGGGCTCGACAGGGGTATACTACAATGAGCAGTTCTTC. Translated, it gives CASSPGSTGVYYNEQFF.

This chain links TRBV9 with TRBJ1-2, with 7 bases that match TRBD1. CDR3 length: 14 amino acids. V trimming: 4 bases; J trimming: 7 bases; junction bases outside the gene matches: 10. The germline CDR1 and CDR2 sequences are SGDLS and YYNGEE. The CDR3 DNA follows: TGTGCCAGCAGCTTCCGGGACAGTACCGTTGGCTACACCTTC. Translating gives CASSFRDSTVGYTF.

For this clonotype: A single base separates this from a much larger clone, so it may be a read error. V gene TRBV6-2 or TRBV6-3 combines with J gene TRBJ2-5; D possibly corresponds to TRBD1 (6 bases). Trimming left V 6 bases short and J 4 bases short, with 9 bases between. The CDR3 contains 12 residues. The germline gives CDR1 MNHEY, CDR2 SVGEGT. CDR3 DNA sequence: TGTGCCAGCAGCCAGGGGAGAGAGACCCAGTACTTC. This encodes CASSQGRETQYF.

This clonotype came up a few times. V gene TRBV5-6 combines with J gene TRBJ2-5; D is unclear. This CDR3 comprises 15 residues. The germline V gene encodes CDR1 SGHDT and CDR2 YYEEEE. Deletions cut 1 base from V and 1 base from J, with 11 bases between. CDR3 amino acids: CASSLIPGPQETQYF. In DNA form, the CDR3 reads TGTGCCAGCAGCTTGATCCCCGGACCCCAAGAGACCCAGTACTTC.

This clonotype turned up a few times. The genes are TRBV9 and TRBJ1-3, with D uncertain. The CDR3 runs 18 residues. V was shortened by 0 bases and J by 0 bases, with 16 bases between the two germline ends. Germline CDR1 and CDR2: SGDLS and YYNGEE. CDR3 in DNA: TGTGCCAGCAGCGTAGGCCGGATTCGCGATGTCTCTGGAAACACCATATATTTT. It translates to CASSVGRIRDVSGNTIYF.

The chain links TRBV3-1 to TRBJ2-1; D call uncertain. V was shortened by 5 bases and J by 6 bases, with 8 bases between the two germline ends. CDR3 length: 12 amino acids. Germline CDR1 is LGHDT and CDR2 is YNNKEL (reference sequence). DNA of the CDR3: TGTGCCAGCAGCTCCCCTGGCAATGAGCAGTTCTTC. Protein sequence: CASSSPGNEQFF.

The CDR3 sequence: CASSAGGAYEQYF. Here the CDR3 DNA reads TGTGCCAGCAGTGCCGGGGGGGCCTACGAGCAGTACTTC. The chain has TRBV25-1 and TRBJ2-7; 8 bases are shared with TRBD2. CDR1 and CDR2 (germline): MGHDK, SYGVNS. V was pared by 4 bases and J by 2 bases, with 1 base of the junction left unmatched. The CDR3 extends over 13 amino acids.

J is TRBJ2-7 and V is TRBV11-2, with TRBD2 matching over 10 bases. The CDR3 loop spans 16 amino acids. Germline-derived CDR1 and CDR2 are SGHAT and FQNNGV. V lost 0 bases, J lost 5 bases, and 7 bases stayed unmatched. For the CDR3, the DNA is TGTGCCAGCAGCTTAGAAAGAGCGGGAGGGCCTAACGAGCAGTACTTC. Encoded protein: CASSLERAGGPNEQYF.

The CDR3 nucleotides are TGTGCCAGCAGCTTAGGCGCAGGGAACCAAGAGACCCAGTACTTC. Its protein product is CASSLGAGNQETQYF. The chain links TRBV7-9 to TRBJ2-5; maybe TRBD1 (5 bases). This CDR3 is 15 amino acids long. Trimming took 1 base from V and 0 from J, leaving 9 bases between them. Looked up from germline, CDR1 is SEHNR and CDR2 is FQNEAQ (reference sequence).

In its sample, this clonotype was seen many times. The chain carries TRBV11-2 and TRBJ2-1; D unclear. Between the trimmed V and J ends, which lost 11 bases and 8 bases, there was a span of 16 bases. Germline lookup yields CDR1 SGHAT and CDR2 FQNNGV. The CDR3 has 12 residues. CDR3 bases: TGTGCCTCCCTAAACCTCGGCGATGAGCAGTTCTTC. This translates into CASLNLGDEQFF.

This clonotype appeared many times. This chain joins TRBV20-1 and TRBJ2-7; possible D gene TRBD2, 6 bases. Germline V gene data show CDR1 as DFQATT and CDR2 as SNEGSKA (reference sequence). V was pared by 5 bases and J by 2 bases, with 10 bases between. CDR3 length equals 12 residues. The CDR3 coding sequence is TGCAGTGCTCAGGACTACACCTACGAGCAGTACTTC. Amino acid sequence: CSAQDYTYEQYF.

The sample holds a few counts of this clonotype. V usage is TRBV27 and J usage is TRBJ2-5, with 10 bases lining up with TRBD2. The V and J ends lost 5 bases and 6 bases, in that order; junction bases with no gene match: 15. This CDR3 is built from 17 residues. The germline V gene encodes CDR1 MNHEY and CDR2 SMNVEV (reference sequence). The CDR3 nucleotides are TGTGCCAGCAGTATTATAGCGGGAGGTGGTATGAGAAAGACCCAGTACTTC. This codes for CASSIIAGGGMRKTQYF.

This clonotype was seen at least ten times. V and J are TRBV9 and TRBJ2-7, with 12 bases aligning to TRBD1. Germline V gene data show CDR1 as SGDLS and CDR2 as YYNGEE. The CDR3 has 16 residues. V shed 4 bases and J 2 bases; nucleotides not matched to a gene: 7. As DNA, the CDR3 is TGTGCCAGCAGCTTTGGGACAGGGGGCTCTACCTACGAGCAGTACTTC. Translating it yields CASSFGTGGSTYEQYF.

This clonotype was observed a few times. The chain has TRBV18 and TRBJ2-7; the D is unclear. Germline CDR1 KGHSH, CDR2 LQKENI. CDR3 size: 14 residues. V was pared by 0 bases and J by 2 bases, with 8 bases between. The CDR3 here is CASSPPLIPYEQYF. The DNA of the CDR3 is TGTGCCAGCTCACCACCACTCATACCCTACGAGCAGTACTTC. Full variable domain (remainder filled in from reference TRBV18 and TRBJ2-7): NAGVMQNPRHLVRRRGQEARLRCSPMKGHSHVYWYRQLPEEGLKFMVYLQKENIIDESGMPKERFSAEFPKEGPSILRIQQVVRGDSAAYFCASSPPLIPYEQYFGPGTRLTVT.

The chain recombines TRBV28 with TRBJ1-6; D is unclear. CDR1 and CDR2 (germline): MDHEN, SYDVKM. V lost 2 bases, J lost 12 bases, and 5 bases lay in between. The CDR3 consists of 11 residues. The CDR3 is CASSLVRPLHF. Here the CDR3 DNA reads TGTGCCAGCAGTTTAGTTCGACCCCTCCACTTT.

This clonotype was counted only a few times. V and J are TRBV6-5 and TRBJ1-3; 10 bases line up with TRBD1. V gave up 1 base and J gave up 2 bases; unmatched junction bases: 23. The CDR3 extends over 23 amino acids. The V gene's germline CDR1 is MNHEY and CDR2 SVGAGI. CDR3 protein: CASSYLPPAFLGQGSHPGNTIYF. DNA of the CDR3: TGTGCCAGCAGTTACTTGCCCCCCGCTTTCCTGGGACAGGGGTCTCATCCTGGAAACACCATATATTTT.

This clonotype was found many times. This chain links TRBV11-2 with TRBJ1-5, with D unresolved. The V gene's germline CDR1 is SGHAT and CDR2 FQNNGV. The CDR3 is 14 residues long. V gave up 1 base and J gave up 7 bases, with 11 bases separating them. Here the CDR3 reads CASSLAALGQPQHF. CDR3 DNA: TGTGCCAGCAGCTTAGCGGCGTTGGGGCAGCCCCAGCATTTT.

This clonotype was picked up a small number of times. The chain joins TRBV15 to TRBJ2-1; perhaps D is TRBD1 or TRBD2 (5 bases each). The germline V gene encodes CDR1 LNHNV and CDR2 YYDKDF (reference sequence). The CDR3 runs to 12 residues. Trimming removed 5 bases at V and 9 bases at J, with 11 bases between. The CDR3 nucleotides are TGTGCCACCAGCCCTTCTGGGGGTGAGCAGTTCTTC. This codes for CATSPSGGEQFF.

The sample holds many counts of this clonotype. The gene calls are TRBV28 and TRBJ2-4, with D perhaps matching TRBD1 (6 bases). Looked up from germline, CDR1 is MDHEN and CDR2 is SYDVKM. CDR3 length: 15 residues. V shed 4 bases and J shed 0 bases, with 10 bases lying between them. This CDR3 is CASSSSTGAKNIQYF. The CDR3 DNA follows: TGTGCCAGCAGTTCCTCGACAGGAGCCAAAAACATTCAGTACTTC.

The CDR3 here is CASSVLAVTTDTQYF. Here the CDR3 DNA reads TGTGCCAGCAGCGTTTTAGCGGTCACCACAGATACGCAGTATTTT. The chain couples TRBV9 to TRBJ2-3, with D tentatively TRBD2 (6 bases). Per the germline V gene, CDR1 is SGDLS and CDR2 is YYNGEE. Trimming pared 2 bases from V and 2 bases from J, leaving 12 bases between. The CDR3 length is 15 residues.

This clonotype has ten or more counts. The chain has TRBV29-1 and TRBJ2-7, with TRBD1 matching 8 bases. CDR1 and CDR2 (germline): SQVTM, ANQGSEA. V trimming: 7 bases; J trimming: 4 bases; junction bases outside the gene matches: 12. This CDR3 is 14 amino acids long. The CDR3 DNA reads TGCAGCGCCCGTGGGACAGGTGAGAGGTACGAGCAGTACTTC. Translating it yields CSARGTGERYEQYF.

This clonotype was observed at least ten times. The chain has TRBV6-5 and TRBJ2-3; 11 bases fit TRBD2. V was clipped by 5 bases and J by 2 bases; unmatched bases: 6. Germline CDR1 MNHEY, CDR2 SVGAGI. CDR3 size: 16 residues. This chain's CDR3 is CASSKLAGVTTDTQYF. The DNA for the CDR3 is TGTGCCAGCAGTAAACTAGCGGGAGTAACCACAGATACGCAGTATTTT.